This paragraph covers one T cell receptor (beta chain) sequence. With no count recorded, this clonotype is classed as medium-sized (0.01 to 0.1%) from frequency. There is no known antigen for this receptor. The data were produced on an Illumina HiSeq 2500. Sequencing libraries were built by amplifying the recombined TCRbeta locus with a previously published PCR protocol. The paper's processing steps were these. Reads whose average quality score was below 30 were removed, and the reads that remained were processed with IMSEQ. Clonotypes were defined by Vbeta gene, Jbeta gene and CDR3 amino acid sequence. To quantify how much the repertoires of different populations overlapped, the Morisita-Horn index was computed on the top 100 expanded clones. Renyi diversity profiles, calculated on the top 100 expanded clones, were used to assess clonal diversity. TCRdb reprocessed the sequencing reads and holds a single record per CDR3 protein sequence, with no DNA. The V and J calls were determined by TCRdb, not by the authors. The sample's table covers several thousand distinct CDR3 sequences. The ten largest clones take up about 5.1% of the sample.

This specimen belongs to a study of GPR56 and killer-like receptors on CD4 memory cells (dated by TCRdb to the late 2010s). In terms of the full investigation: It was proposed in the study that human CD4+ memory T-cell differentiation and cytokine production potential are marked by progressive acquisition of KLRB1, KLRG1, GPR56 and then KLRF1. The healthy blood donors were described in the study as age-matched to the liver disease patients, whose median age was approximately 68 years.

Prior to TCRbeta sequencing, five KLR/GPR56-defined CD4+ populations were enriched by fluorescence-activated cell sorting. TCRbeta repertoires of five CD4+ T-cell subsets defined by KLRB1, KLRG1, GPR56 and KLRF1 expression were sequenced to test a linear memory differentiation pathway. TCR-sequenced cells came from peripheral blood of healthy control individuals, reported as five donors in the TCRbeta analysis figure. Heparinized peripheral blood was collected, and every sample was processed within one hour of being retrieved. To isolate peripheral blood mononuclear cells, blood was diluted 1:2 in PBS and put through Biocoll density gradient centrifugation at room temperature. CD4+ T cells were enriched from freshly isolated PBMCs by magnetic sorting with anti-CD4 MicroBeads before flow sorting. A BD FACSAria II was used to sort CD4+ T cells, enriched from the PBMCs of healthy donors, according to marker expression. For surface staining, the researchers used Miltenyi Biotec antibodies: anti-KLRB1 clone 191B8, anti-KLRF1 clone 4A4.D10 and anti-KLRG1 clone REA261.

Overall study results and their limits: Overlap of TCR repertoires was especially pronounced between late populations 4 and 5, and partly extended to population 3. Low clonal frequency was observed in the marker-negative population, and a progressive increase in clonal frequency, with a corresponding decrease in TCRbeta diversity, was observed along the proposed pathway. Clones dominating late populations 4 and 5 were also found in early populations 1 and 2, which the authors took as evidence for linear differentiation. Rather than covering full repertoires, the diversity and similarity analyses were limited to the 100 most expanded clones in each population.

The CDR3 measures 17 amino acids from cysteine to phenylalanine. No DNA appears here. The germline V gene gives CDR1 as SGHTA and CDR2 as FQGNSA. The chain was built from TRBV7-2 and TRBJ2-5. Sequenced material: memory CD4+ T cells from blood. The origin of this receptor is a human donor in good health. CDR3 region: CASSLAFQAGRQETQYF.